Below are 29 T cell receptor beta chains sequenced from a single sample in a study of blood T cell repertoires in COVID-19. The table came from immunoSEQ multiplex PCR; TCRdb's copy has only in-frame clones and leaves some out. This table holds 80,000 to 95,000 clones, about 85% found once. The material sequenced was peripheral blood. Receptors were obtained from an elderly man with active or convalescent COVID-19.

V is TRBV19 and J is TRBJ2-7; possibly TRBD2 for D (6 bases). Trimming cost V 4 bases and J 5 bases, with 15 bases left between them. The CDR3 length is 14 residues. CDR1 LNHDA and CDR2 SQIVND come from the germline V gene (reference sequence). CDR3: CASSTPGDKDEQYF. The CDR3 DNA reads as TGTGCCAGTAGTACCCCGGGAGACAAAGACGAGCAGTACTTC.

J is TRBJ2-7 and V is TRBV7-3; TRBD1 agrees at 8 bases. Germline values: CDR1 SGHTA, CDR2 FQGTGA. The ends lost 5 bases at V and 6 bases at J; junction bases unmatched: 12. The CDR3 has 15 amino acids. CDR3 nucleotide sequence: TGTGCCAGCAGCCCGACAGGGGCCCCCCGGGGCGAGCAGTACTTC. This sequence encodes CASSPTGAPRGEQYF.

The gene calls are TRBV6-5 and TRBJ1-4; TRBD1 matches 7 bases. V lost 6 bases and J lost 4; bases outside the gene matches: 5. The CDR3 extends over 14 amino acids. Germline V gene sequence: CDR1 MNHEY, CDR2 SVGAGI. CDR3 DNA: TGTGCCAGCAGCGCAACAGGGGTTAATGAAAAACTGTTTTTT. It yields the protein CASSATGVNEKLFF.

This chain connects TRBV5-4 to TRBJ1-6; unclear D gene. This CDR3 region has 13 residues. Looked up from germline, CDR1 is SGHNT and CDR2 is YYREEE (reference sequence). V shed 0 bases and J shed 10 bases, with 8 bases lying between them. DNA for the CDR3: TGTGCCAGCAGCTTGGAAGCCGGGTCACCCCTCCACTTT. Its protein is CASSLEAGSPLHF.

V usage is TRBV29-1 and J usage is TRBJ1-1; 7 nucleotides line up with TRBD1. Germline loops: CDR1 SQVTM, CDR2 ANQGSEA. CDR3 length equals 14 residues. Germline trimming cut 6 bases from V and 6 bases from J; bases unmatched to any gene: 13. The CDR3 protein is CSVHWREGAPEAFF. Written as DNA, the CDR3 is TGCAGCGTCCATTGGCGAGAGGGGGCACCTGAAGCTTTCTTT.

The chain employs TRBV10-3 and TRBJ1-5; D not certain. There are 13 residues in the CDR3. V lost 0 bases and J 7 bases, leaving 7 bases between the germline ends. CDR1 and CDR2 (germline): ENHRY, SYGVKD. CDR3 nucleotides: TGTGCCATCAGTGAGTCTGTGAGGCAGCCCCAGCATTTT. As protein: CAISESVRQPQHF.

The V call is TRBV5-1, the J call TRBJ2-1; D ambiguous. The CDR3 loop spans 17 amino acids. The ends were cut back, 4 bases at V and 3 bases at J, with 20 bases in the middle. Germline CDR1 is SGHRS and CDR2 is YFSETQ. CDR3 region: CASSQVPDLVFYNEQFF. CDR3 sequence (DNA): TGCGCCAGCAGCCAAGTGCCTGACTTGGTTTTCTACAATGAGCAGTTCTTC.

CDR3 sequence (DNA): TGCGCCAGCAGCTTGGGGGGACAGACGTTCTATGGCTACACCTTC. This translates into CASSLGGQTFYGYTF. The chain links TRBV5-1 to TRBJ1-2; 7 nucleotides match TRBD1. V shed 0 bases and J 4 bases; nucleotides not matched to a gene: 6. CDR1 and CDR2 from the germline V gene are SGHRS and YFSETQ. The CDR3 totals 15 residues.

V gene TRBV7-9 combines with J gene TRBJ2-7, with 10 bases that match TRBD1. Germline V gene data show CDR1 as SEHNR and CDR2 as FQNEAQ (reference sequence). The length of the CDR3 is 12 residues. V shed 9 bases, J shed 4 bases, and the junction held 3 bases outside the gene matches. This chain's CDR3 is CASADRGYEQYF. The CDR3 DNA follows: TGTGCCAGTGCGGACAGGGGGTACGAGCAGTACTTC. Based on the CDR3 plus reference TRBV7-9 and TRBJ2-7, the full variable domain is DTGVSQNPRHKITKRGQNVTFRCDPISEHNRLYWYRQTLGQGPEFLTYFQNEAQLEKSRLLSDRFSAERPKGSFSTLEIQRTEQGDSAMYLCASADRGYEQYFGPGTRLTVT.

CDR3 sequence (DNA): TGTGCCAGCAGCTTAGATTACGGGGTAAGCACTGAAGCTTTCTTT. Protein product: CASSLDYGVSTEAFF. The V call is TRBV7-6, the J call TRBJ1-1; the D is unclear. The CDR3 loop spans 15 amino acids. V lost 1 base and J lost 4, with 13 bases in between. CDR1 is SGHVS, CDR2 FNYEAQ, per germline.

The chain has TRBV19 and TRBJ1-1; tentatively, D is TRBD1 (5 bases). V was cut by 5 bases and J by 5 bases, with 12 bases left in between. The CDR3 runs to 13 residues. The germline V gene encodes CDR1 LNHDA and CDR2 SQIVND (reference sequence). The CDR3 spells CASSARAQTEAFF. The CDR3 nucleotides read TGTGCCAGTAGTGCCAGGGCACAGACTGAAGCTTTCTTT. Based on the CDR3 plus reference TRBV19 and TRBJ1-1, the full variable domain is DGGITQSPKYLFRKEGQNVTLSCEQNLNHDAMYWYRQDPGQGLRLIYYSQIVNDFQKGDIAEGYSVSREKKESFPLTVTSAQKNPTAFYLCASSARAQTEAFFGQGTRLTVV.

The chain uses TRBV7-2 and TRBJ2-3; D may be TRBD1 (6 bases). CDR3 length equals 14 residues. The germline V gene encodes CDR1 SGHTA and CDR2 FQGNSA. Between the trimmed V and J ends, which lost 5 bases and 2 bases, there was a span of 11 bases. As DNA, the CDR3 is TGTGCCAGCAGCCTGGACAGTTTCACAGATACGCAGTATTTT. Its translation: CASSLDSFTDTQYF.

This sequence joins TRBV4-3 and TRBJ1-3, with D maybe TRBD1 (6 bases). The CDR3 contains 18 residues. The V end was cut by 3 bases, the J end by 3 bases, with 21 bases between. Germline-derived CDR1 and CDR2 are LGHNA and YSLEER. CDR3 sequence reads: CASSHPGGASGLGNTIYF. The CDR3 DNA is TGCGCCAGCAGCCACCCCGGGGGGGCTTCGGGCCTTGGAAACACCATATATTTT.

This chain uses TRBV7-3 with TRBJ1-6; perhaps TRBD1 as D (5 bases). V was clipped by 4 bases and J by 8 bases, with 15 bases between them. This CDR3 has 15 amino acids. Germline CDR1 reads SGHTA; CDR2 reads FQGTGA. The CDR3 here is CASSSETANDSPLHF. In DNA form, the CDR3 reads TGTGCCAGCAGCTCAGAGACAGCTAATGATTCACCCCTCCACTTT.

J is TRBJ2-6 and V is TRBV6-1; possibly TRBD2 for D (7 bases). CDR3 length: 16 amino acids. CDR1 and CDR2 (germline): MNHNS, SASEGT. V was cut by 1 base and J by 4 bases, with 11 bases left in between. The CDR3, as DNA: TGTGCCAGCAGTGAAGGGGGGGGGCTCGGGGCCAACGTCCTGACTTTC. It translates to CASSEGGGLGANVLTF.

The rearrangement joins TRBV7-9 to TRBJ2-1; TRBD2 aligns across 9 bases. Germline CDR1 SEHNR, CDR2 FQNEAQ (reference sequence). J gave up 8 bases and V 2 bases, and 10 bases lay outside the gene matches. This CDR3 comprises 16 residues. CDR3 in amino acids: CASSLRKRGVYDEQFF. The DNA for the CDR3 is TGTGCCAGCAGCTTAAGGAAGCGGGGGGTTTACGATGAGCAGTTCTTC.

For the CDR3, the DNA is TGTGCCAGCAGCGCACAGGGGGGCGGTGAAAAACTGTTTTTT. Encoded protein: CASSAQGGGEKLFF. The chain carries TRBV7-2 and TRBJ1-4; the match to TRBD1 covers 8 bases. J gave up 7 bases and V 5 bases, and 6 bases lay outside the gene matches. The CDR3 runs to 14 residues. Germline loops: CDR1 SGHTA, CDR2 FQGNSA.

In nucleotides, the CDR3 is TGTGCCAGCAGCCCCCTCTCGCCGGGACAGGGTAATGAAAAACTGTTTTTT. As protein: CASSPLSPGQGNEKLFF. The rearrangement uses TRBV7-8 and TRBJ1-4, with 9 bases lining up with TRBD1. J lost 4 bases, V lost 5 bases, and 11 bases had no gene match. Germline V gene lookup returns CDR1 SGHVS and CDR2 FQNEAQ. The CDR3 spans 17 residues. The entire variable domain, with the rest obtained from reference TRBV7-8 and TRBJ1-4, is as follows: GAGVSQSPRYKVAKRGQDVALRCDPISGHVSLFWYQQALGQGPEFLTYFQNEAQLDKSGLPSDRFFAERPEGSVSTLKIQRTQQEDSAVYLCASSPLSPGQGNEKLFFGSGTQLSVL.

V usage is TRBV7-9 and J usage is TRBJ1-3; D gene uncertain. The CDR3 consists of 15 residues. Trimming cost V 2 bases and J 2 bases, with 10 bases left between them. Germline CDR1 and CDR2: SEHNR and FQNEAQ (reference sequence). The CDR3, as DNA: TGTGCCAGCAGCTTAAGAGGAGGTGCTGGAAACACCATATATTTT. Its protein is CASSLRGGAGNTIYF.

The chain joins TRBV5-6 to TRBJ2-7, with 8 positions matching TRBD1. CDR1 SGHDT and CDR2 YYEEEE come from the germline V gene. V dropped 0 bases and J dropped 2; count of bases not matched to a gene: 7. The length of the CDR3 is 16 residues. CDR3: CASSLVWDRLTYEQYF. CDR3 coding DNA: TGTGCCAGCAGCTTGGTTTGGGACAGGCTAACCTACGAGCAGTACTTC.

The CDR3 loop is CASSEGPSSGSETQYF. The CDR3 DNA follows: TGTGCCAGCAGTGAGGGGCCAAGCTCGGGTAGTGAGACCCAGTACTTC. J is TRBJ2-5 and V is TRBV2; tentatively, D is TRBD1 (5 bases). CDR1 is SNHLY and CDR2 is FYNNEI in the germline V gene. V dropped 3 bases and J dropped 5 bases, with 19 bases sitting between them. CDR3 size: 16 residues.

This chain links TRBV10-3 with TRBJ2-7; possibly TRBD1 for D (6 bases). Germline V gene lookup returns CDR1 ENHRY and CDR2 SYGVKD. This CDR3 is built from 22 residues. Between the trimmed V and J ends, which lost 0 bases and 3 bases, there was a span of 33 bases. The CDR3 DNA is TGTGCCATCAGTGAGTCGAAGTTTACAGGGTCCCCTCCTACTACGCCGTACTACGAGCAGTACTTC. The encoded protein is CAISESKFTGSPPTTPYYEQYF.

The genes are TRBV10-3 and TRBJ2-7; 7 bases are a match to TRBD2. The CDR3 extends over 15 amino acids. The ends lost 0 bases at V and 6 bases at J; junction bases unmatched: 8. The V gene's germline CDR1 is ENHRY and CDR2 SYGVKD. The CDR3 reads CAISESYGGEGEQYF. In DNA, the CDR3 is TGTGCCATCAGTGAGTCGTATGGGGGGGAAGGCGAGCAGTACTTC.

The chain combines TRBV6-5 with TRBJ1-4, with D possibly TRBD1 on 5 matching bases. This CDR3 is built from 16 residues. Germline values: CDR1 MNHEY, CDR2 SVGAGI. V was pared by 0 bases and J by 0 bases, with 8 bases between. CDR3 in DNA: TGTGCCAGCAGTTACTCATGGGGGGCAACTAATGAAAAACTGTTTTTT. This encodes CASSYSWGATNEKLFF.

This chain joins TRBV19 and TRBJ1-1; maybe TRBD1 (6 bases). Germline V gene lookup returns CDR1 LNHDA and CDR2 SQIVND (reference sequence). V lost 5 bases, J lost 0 bases, and 13 bases lay in between. The CDR3 spans 15 residues. CDR3 nucleotides: TGTGCCAGTAGTTCCGGGACAACGATGAACACTGAAGCTTTCTTT. Its translation: CASSSGTTMNTEAFF.

As to this clone: This same CDR3 is encoded by further DNA sequences in the sample. The chain carries TRBV11-3 and TRBJ2-1; TRBD2 agrees at 12 bases. Germline assignment: CDR1 SGHNT and CDR2 YENEEA. The V gene end was trimmed by 5 bases and the J gene end by 7 bases; junction bases not matched to a gene: 6. This CDR3 spans 15 amino acids. CDR3 sequence (DNA): TGTGCCAGCAGCCCTGGACTAGCGGGGTATAATGAGCAGTTCTTC. The encoded protein is CASSPGLAGYNEQFF. The variable domain in full, with the rest retrieved from reference TRBV11-3 and TRBJ2-1, is EAGVVQSPRYKIIEKKQPVAFWCNPISGHNTLYWYLQNLGQGPELLIRYENEEAVDDSQLPKDRFSAERLKGVDSTLKIQPAELGDSAVYLCASSPGLAGYNEQFFGPGTRLTVL.

The gene calls are TRBV10-3 and TRBJ1-1; 10 nucleotides match TRBD1. This CDR3 contains 14 residues. After removal of 6 bases from V and 5 bases from J, the junction contained 6 bases not matched to a gene. Germline loops: CDR1 ENHRY, CDR2 SYGVKD. The CDR3 sequence is CAISVDRGPTEAFF. The DNA for the CDR3 is TGTGCCATCAGCGTTGACAGGGGGCCAACTGAAGCTTTCTTT.

The rearrangement joins TRBV6-5 to TRBJ2-2; perhaps TRBD1 as D (6 bases). The germline gives CDR1 MNHEY, CDR2 SVGAGI. Trimming took 6 bases from V and 6 from J, leaving 17 bases between them. This CDR3 region has 15 residues. CDR3 coding DNA: TGTGCCAGCAGCAACCGACCCCAGGGGTCCGGGGAGCTGTTTTTT. Its protein product is CASSNRPQGSGELFF.

This clone has only one observation. The same CDR3 is also encoded by other DNA sequences in this sample. This chain links TRBV5-6 with TRBJ1-5, with 9 bases fitting TRBD1. V was pared by 5 bases and J by 6 bases, with 3 bases of the junction left unmatched. Germline CDR1 reads SGHDT; CDR2 reads YYEEEE. The CDR3 runs to 13 residues. The CDR3 sequence is CASSLDRGQPQHF. The DNA for the CDR3 is TGTGCCAGCAGTCTGGACAGGGGTCAGCCCCAGCATTTT.